Presented here are 5 T cell receptor beta chains from one specimen sequenced in a study of T cells after yellow fever vaccination. TCRdb re-analysed the 5' RACE reads in MiXCR, keeping a single row per CDR3 protein. The data hold hundreds of thousands of distinct CDR3 sequences, with roughly an eighth observed a single time. The specimen comprised PBMCs, sampled on the day of the yellow fever booster vaccination. Every receptor here comes from a man aged 30-40 years who received the YFV17D yellow fever vaccine.

This clonotype was detected a few times. The CDR3 is CASRRLAGGSLQETQYF. The CDR3 DNA sequence: TGCGCCAGCAGACGGCTAGCGGGAGGGTCCCTTCAAGAGACCCAGTACTTC. The J gene is TRBJ2-5, the V gene TRBV5-1, with 12 bases fitting TRBD2. This CDR3 has 17 residues. Germline CDR1 SGHRS, CDR2 YFSETQ. With V trimmed by 5 bases and J by 2 bases, 10 bases remained unmatched.

In this sample, this clonotype turned up a few times. This rearrangement joins TRBV30 to TRBJ1-5; a possible D gene is TRBD1 (5 bases). The CDR3 consists of 12 residues. Per the germline V gene, CDR1 is GTSNPN and CDR2 is SVGIG (reference sequence). V dropped 8 bases and J dropped 4 bases, with 12 bases sitting between them. The CDR3 region has the DNA TGTGCCACCAGATGGGGGAATCAGCCCCAGCATTTT. Amino acids: CATRWGNQPQHF.

This clonotype occurred many times. The rearrangement uses TRBV6-2 or TRBV6-3 and TRBJ2-2; D remains ambiguous. Germline V gene lookup returns CDR1 MNHEY and CDR2 SVGEGT. The V end lost 6 bases, the J end lost 0 bases, and 14 bases lay between the germline ends. The CDR3 has 16 amino acids. CDR3 DNA: TGTGCCAGCAGGAAGGTTCGCACTTCGAACACCGGGGAGCTGTTTTTT. Its translation is CASRKVRTSNTGELFF.

The chain couples TRBV7-2 to TRBJ2-5, with 15 bases fitting TRBD2. This CDR3 has 16 amino acids. CDR1 is SGHTA, CDR2 FQGNSA, per germline. V was clipped by 5 bases and J by 5 bases; unmatched bases: 6. CDR3 nucleotide sequence: TGTGCCAGCAGCCTGGGACTAGCGGGAGGCCCGGAGACCCAGTACTTC. Translation: CASSLGLAGGPETQYF.

This clonotype showed up just a few times. The chain couples TRBV7-9 to TRBJ2-3; D is unresolved. The CDR3 consists of 13 residues. V was shortened by 4 bases and J by 0 bases, with 5 bases between the two germline ends. Germline lookup yields CDR1 SEHNR and CDR2 FQNEAQ (reference sequence). CDR3 in DNA: TGTGCCAGCAGCTCGTGGAGCACAGATACGCAGTATTTT. Translated: CASSSWSTDTQYF.